What follows are 10 T cell receptor beta chains derived from one specimen sequenced in a study of blood T cell repertoires in COVID-19. Using immunoSEQ multiplex PCR, the repertoire was profiled, and TCRdb retains in-frame clones only, with some absent. The sample has about 280,000 clones; approximately 89% are singletons. Sequencing was performed on PBMCs or T cells enriched from blood (not recorded which). These receptors were obtained from a man aged 35 to 55 who had been exposed to COVID-19.

The rearrangement links TRBV14 to TRBJ2-1; 8 bases map to TRBD1. Germline V gives CDR1 SGHDN, CDR2 FVKESK. This CDR3 is built from 15 residues. Trimming at V came to 3 bases and at J to 3 bases, leaving 4 bases not matched to a gene. The CDR3 here is CASSHGQGIYNEQFF. CDR3 nucleotide sequence: TGTGCCAGCAGCCACGGACAGGGCATCTACAATGAGCAGTTCTTC.

The CDR3 loop reads CASSPEDRVNYGYTF. CDR3 in DNA: TGTGCCAGCAGCCCGGAAGACAGGGTCAACTATGGCTACACCTTC. The chain recombines TRBV5-5 with TRBJ1-2, with TRBD1 matching over 7 bases. Germline trimming cut 4 bases from V and 2 bases from J; bases unmatched to any gene: 8. The CDR3 length is 15 residues. Germline V gene sequence: CDR1 SGHKS, CDR2 YYEKEE (reference sequence).

The gene calls are TRBV6-5 and TRBJ2-7, with D possibly TRBD1 on 6 matching bases. There are 13 residues in the CDR3. V gave up 6 bases and J gave up 1 base, with 10 bases separating them. The germline V gene has CDR1 MNHEY and CDR2 SVGAGI. The CDR3 nucleotides are TGTGCCAGCAGGCTGACAGGATCCTACGAGCAGTACTTC. It yields the protein CASRLTGSYEQYF.

This chain uses TRBV6-5 with TRBJ2-5, with TRBD1 matching 10 bases. This CDR3 spans 16 amino acids. In germline, CDR1 is MNHEY, CDR2 SVGAGI. Trimming cost V 2 bases and J 4 bases; bases outside gene matches: 7. The chain's CDR3 is CASSYATGGFGETQYF. For the CDR3, the DNA is TGTGCCAGCAGTTACGCGACAGGGGGCTTTGGAGAGACCCAGTACTTC.

V and J are TRBV5-1 and TRBJ1-5, with 7 bases aligning to TRBD1. CDR3 size: 16 residues. Trimming cost V 4 bases and J 0 bases; bases outside gene matches: 7. In germline, CDR1 is SGHRS, CDR2 YFSETQ. CDR3 loop: CASSEGTDISNQPQHF. The CDR3 region has the DNA TGCGCCAGCAGCGAGGGGACAGATATTAGCAATCAGCCCCAGCATTTT.

This rearrangement joins TRBV12-3 or TRBV12-4 to TRBJ1-2, with D perhaps TRBD1 (5 bases). Trimming cost V 7 bases and J 7 bases, with 10 bases left between them. This CDR3 spans 11 amino acids. The CDR3 DNA is TGTGCCAGCAACCCCAGGGCTGGCTACACCTTC. Residues: CASNPRAGYTF.

This chain uses TRBV20-1 with TRBJ2-5, with 11 bases fitting TRBD1. V shed 3 bases and J 5 bases; nucleotides not matched to a gene: 5. The CDR3 is 14 residues long. Per the germline V gene, CDR1 is DFQATT and CDR2 is SNEGSKA (reference sequence). CDR3 sequence reads: CSASRTGGVETQYF. Written as DNA, the CDR3 is TGCAGTGCTAGTCGGACAGGGGGCGTTGAGACCCAGTACTTC.

The chain combines TRBV23-1 with TRBJ2-1, with D perhaps matching TRBD1 (9 bases). TRBV23-1 belongs to the ORF category, with a function that is uncertain. The germline V and J ends were trimmed by 1 base and 0 bases, with 22 bases remaining between them. This CDR3 spans 20 amino acids. The CDR3 sequence is CASSQCGQGISGISYNEQFF. The CDR3 DNA is TGCGCCAGCAGTCAATGCGGACAGGGGATTAGCGGGATCTCCTACAATGAGCAGTTCTTC.

The V and J genes are TRBV5-6 and TRBJ1-6, with TRBD1 matching 8 bases. Losses at the gene ends were 4 bases for V and 9 bases for J; bases not matched to a gene: 9. The germline V gene has CDR1 SGHDT and CDR2 YYEEEE. This CDR3 is 15 amino acids long. This CDR3 reads CASSPGTGSFSPLHF. The CDR3 bases are TGTGCCAGCAGCCCAGGGACAGGCTCTTTTTCACCCCTCCACTTT.

Comments on this clone: Other DNA variants within this sample encode the same CDR3. The chain combines TRBV19 with TRBJ2-1; 7 bases are shared with TRBD1. Germline-derived CDR1 and CDR2 are LNHDA and SQIVND (reference sequence). The CDR3 consists of 12 residues. V lost 7 bases and J lost 4; bases outside the gene matches: 1. CDR3 loop: CASNRGYNEQFF. Written as DNA, the CDR3 is TGTGCCAGTAACAGGGGTTACAATGAGCAGTTCTTC.